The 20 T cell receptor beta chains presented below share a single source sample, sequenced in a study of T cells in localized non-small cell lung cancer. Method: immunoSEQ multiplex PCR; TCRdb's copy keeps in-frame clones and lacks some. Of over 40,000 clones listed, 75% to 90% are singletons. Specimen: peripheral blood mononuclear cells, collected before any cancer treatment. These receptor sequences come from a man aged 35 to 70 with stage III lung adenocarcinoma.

The CDR3 nucleotides read TGTGCCAGCAGCCGCTTAGCGGGGGGGTACCAAGAGACCCAGTACTTC. Its translation: CASSRLAGGYQETQYF. The chain recombines TRBV14 with TRBJ2-5; 11 bases map to TRBD2. The CDR3 totals 16 residues. V shed 4 bases and J 0 bases; nucleotides not matched to a gene: 4. In germline, CDR1 is SGHDN, CDR2 FVKESK.

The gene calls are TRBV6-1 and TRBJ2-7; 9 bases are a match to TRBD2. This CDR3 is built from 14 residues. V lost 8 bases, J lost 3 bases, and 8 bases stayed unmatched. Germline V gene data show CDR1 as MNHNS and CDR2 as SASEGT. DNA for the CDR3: TGTGCCAGCTGGGCGGGAGGGCCACTCTACGAGCAGTACTTC. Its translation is CASWAGGPLYEQYF.

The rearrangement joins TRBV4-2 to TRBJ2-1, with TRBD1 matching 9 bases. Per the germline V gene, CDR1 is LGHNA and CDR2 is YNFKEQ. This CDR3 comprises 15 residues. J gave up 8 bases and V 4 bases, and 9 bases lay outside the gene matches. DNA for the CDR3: TGTGCCAGCAGCCCATCCTGGACAGGGGTCGATGAGCAGTTCTTC. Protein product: CASSPSWTGVDEQFF.

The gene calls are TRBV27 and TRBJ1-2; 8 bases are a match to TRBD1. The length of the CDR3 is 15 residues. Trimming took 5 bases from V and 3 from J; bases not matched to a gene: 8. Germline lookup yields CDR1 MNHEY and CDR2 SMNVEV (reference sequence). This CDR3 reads CASSPLDRVDYGYTF. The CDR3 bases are TGTGCCAGCAGTCCACTGGACAGGGTGGACTATGGCTACACCTTC.

CDR3: CAITSGLAGVEPFF. CDR3 in DNA: TGTGCCATCACTTCGGGACTAGCGGGAGTTGAACCGTTCTTC. The J gene is TRBJ2-1, the V gene TRBV10-3, with 14 bases lining up with TRBD2. The CDR3 totals 14 residues. Germline V gives CDR1 ENHRY, CDR2 SYGVKD. J was trimmed by 15 bases and V by 7 bases; bases with no gene match: 11.

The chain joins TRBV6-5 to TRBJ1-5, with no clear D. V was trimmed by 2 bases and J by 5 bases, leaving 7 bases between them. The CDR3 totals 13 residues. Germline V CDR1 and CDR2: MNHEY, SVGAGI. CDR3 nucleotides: TGTGCCAGCAGTTACACGCAGGATCAGCCCCAGCATTTT. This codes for CASSYTQDQPQHF.

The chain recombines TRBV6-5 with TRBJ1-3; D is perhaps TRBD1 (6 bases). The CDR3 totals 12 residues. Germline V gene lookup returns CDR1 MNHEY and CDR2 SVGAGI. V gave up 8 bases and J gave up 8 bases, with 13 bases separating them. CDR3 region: CASGQGKDTIYF. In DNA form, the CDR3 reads TGTGCCAGCGGCCAGGGGAAAGACACCATATATTTT.

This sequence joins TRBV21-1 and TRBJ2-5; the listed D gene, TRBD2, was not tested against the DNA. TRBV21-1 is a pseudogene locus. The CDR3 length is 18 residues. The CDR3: CASSKKGPRRGDRETQYF. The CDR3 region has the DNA TGTGCCAGCAGCAAAAAAGGGCCTCGGCGGGGTGATAGGGAGACCCAGTACTTC.

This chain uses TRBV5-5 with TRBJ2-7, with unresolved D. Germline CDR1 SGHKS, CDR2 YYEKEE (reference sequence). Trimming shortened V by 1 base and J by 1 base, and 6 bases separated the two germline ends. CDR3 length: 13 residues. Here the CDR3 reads CASSLQVSYEQYF. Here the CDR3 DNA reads TGTGCCAGCAGCTTGCAGGTTTCCTACGAGCAGTACTTC.

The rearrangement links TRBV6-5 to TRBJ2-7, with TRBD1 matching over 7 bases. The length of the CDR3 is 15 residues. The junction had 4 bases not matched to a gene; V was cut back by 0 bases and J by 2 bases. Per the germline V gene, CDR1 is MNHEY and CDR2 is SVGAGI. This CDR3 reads CASSYSATGTYEQYF. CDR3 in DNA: TGTGCCAGCAGTTACTCGGCGACAGGGACCTACGAGCAGTACTTC.

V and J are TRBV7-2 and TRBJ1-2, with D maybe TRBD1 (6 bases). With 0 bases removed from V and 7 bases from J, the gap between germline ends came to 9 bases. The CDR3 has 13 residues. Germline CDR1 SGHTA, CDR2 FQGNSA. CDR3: CASSLAQGGGYTF. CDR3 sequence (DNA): TGTGCCAGCAGCTTAGCACAGGGTGGTGGCTACACCTTC.

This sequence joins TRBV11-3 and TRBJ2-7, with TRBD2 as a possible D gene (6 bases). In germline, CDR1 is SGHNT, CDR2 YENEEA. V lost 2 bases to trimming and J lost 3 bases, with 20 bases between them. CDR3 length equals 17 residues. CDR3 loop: CASSLPRRRGTFYEQYF. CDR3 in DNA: TGTGCCAGCAGCTTACCCCGAAGGAGGGGTACCTTCTACGAGCAGTACTTC.

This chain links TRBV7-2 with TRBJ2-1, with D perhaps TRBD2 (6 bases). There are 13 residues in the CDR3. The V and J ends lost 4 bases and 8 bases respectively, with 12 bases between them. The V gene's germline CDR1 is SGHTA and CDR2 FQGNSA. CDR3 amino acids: CASSSRRDDEQFF. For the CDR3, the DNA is TGTGCCAGCAGCTCTCGGAGGGACGATGAGCAGTTCTTC.

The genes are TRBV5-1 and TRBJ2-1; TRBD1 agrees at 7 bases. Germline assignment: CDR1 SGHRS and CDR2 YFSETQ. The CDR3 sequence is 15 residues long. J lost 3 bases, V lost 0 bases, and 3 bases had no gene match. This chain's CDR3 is CASSLEGQVYNEQFF. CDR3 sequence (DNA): TGCGCCAGCAGCTTGGAAGGACAGGTCTACAATGAGCAGTTCTTC. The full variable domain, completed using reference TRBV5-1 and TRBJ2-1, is KAGVTQTPRYLIKTRGQQVTLSCSPISGHRSVSWYQQTPGQGLQFLFEYFSETQRNKGNFPGRFSGRQFSNSRSEMNVSTLELGDSALYLCASSLEGQVYNEQFFGPGTRLTVL.

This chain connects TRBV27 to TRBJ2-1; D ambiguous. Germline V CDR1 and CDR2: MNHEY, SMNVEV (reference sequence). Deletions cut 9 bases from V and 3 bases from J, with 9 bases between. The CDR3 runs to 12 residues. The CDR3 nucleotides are TGTGCCAGTCGTTCCAGCTACAATGAGCAGTTCTTC. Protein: CASRSSYNEQFF.

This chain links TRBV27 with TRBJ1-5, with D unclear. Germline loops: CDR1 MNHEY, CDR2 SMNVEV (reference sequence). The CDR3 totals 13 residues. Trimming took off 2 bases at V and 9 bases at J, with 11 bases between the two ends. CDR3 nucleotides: TGTGCCAGCAGTTTAATTCAGGTGGGGCCCCAGCATTTT. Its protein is CASSLIQVGPQHF.

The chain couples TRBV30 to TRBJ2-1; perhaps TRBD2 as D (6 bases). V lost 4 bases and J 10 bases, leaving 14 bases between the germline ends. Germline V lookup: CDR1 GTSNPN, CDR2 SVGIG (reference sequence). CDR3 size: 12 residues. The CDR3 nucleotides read TGTGCCTGGACTTACGGGGGAAGAGAGCAGTTCTTC. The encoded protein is CAWTYGGREQFF.

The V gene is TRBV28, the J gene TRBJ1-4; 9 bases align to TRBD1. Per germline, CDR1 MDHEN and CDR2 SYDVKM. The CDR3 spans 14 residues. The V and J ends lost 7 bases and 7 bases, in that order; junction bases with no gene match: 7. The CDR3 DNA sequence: TGTGCCAGCATCTCGGGACAGGGTGTTGAAAAACTGTTTTTT. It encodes CASISGQGVEKLFF.

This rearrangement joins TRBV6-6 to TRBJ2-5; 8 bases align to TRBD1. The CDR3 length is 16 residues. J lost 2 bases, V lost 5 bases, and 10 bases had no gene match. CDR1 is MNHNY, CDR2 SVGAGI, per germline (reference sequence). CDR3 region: CASSDYRDRYQETQYF. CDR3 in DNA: TGTGCCAGCAGTGACTACCGGGACAGGTATCAAGAGACCCAGTACTTC.

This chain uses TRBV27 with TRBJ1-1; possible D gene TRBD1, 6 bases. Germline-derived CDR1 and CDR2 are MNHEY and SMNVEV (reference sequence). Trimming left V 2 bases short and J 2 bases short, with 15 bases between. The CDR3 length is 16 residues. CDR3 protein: CASSLAPKGGNTEAFF. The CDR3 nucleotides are TGTGCCAGCAGTTTAGCCCCGAAGGGGGGAAACACTGAAGCTTTCTTT.